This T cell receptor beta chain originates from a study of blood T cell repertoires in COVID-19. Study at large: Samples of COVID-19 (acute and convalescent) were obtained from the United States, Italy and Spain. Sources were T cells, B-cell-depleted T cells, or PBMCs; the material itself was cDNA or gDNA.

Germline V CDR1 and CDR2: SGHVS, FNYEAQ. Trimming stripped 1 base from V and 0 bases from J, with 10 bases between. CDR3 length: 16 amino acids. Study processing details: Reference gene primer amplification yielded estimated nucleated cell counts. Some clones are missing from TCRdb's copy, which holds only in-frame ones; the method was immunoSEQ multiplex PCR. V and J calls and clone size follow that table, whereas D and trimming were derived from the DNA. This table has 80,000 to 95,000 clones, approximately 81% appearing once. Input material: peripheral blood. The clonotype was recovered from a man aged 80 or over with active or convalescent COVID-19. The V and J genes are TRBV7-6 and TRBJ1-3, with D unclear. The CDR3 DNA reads TGTGCCAGCAGCTTAGTAGGCCCTAGCTCTGGAAACACCATATATTTT. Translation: CASSLVGPSSGNTIYF.